Presented here are 10 T cell receptor beta chains from one specimen sequenced in a study of T cells in Graves' hyperthyroidism and ophthalmopathy. The source material, RNA transcripts, was used to amplify TCR beta CDR3 regions. Carried out on the TCR CDR3, a first-round RT-PCR used the HTBI primer set. From the multiplex PCR reads, TCRdb called clonotypes with MiXCR, one entry per CDR3 protein. The sample yields approximately 420,000 distinct CDR3 sequences, around 14% seen once. The sequenced sample was blood. These receptors were obtained from a woman younger than 45 with Graves' hyperthyroidism.

Points on this clonotype: The junction differs from germline at one of its ends, possibly a read error. V usage is TRBV2 and J usage is TRBJ2-5; D not certain. The CDR3 spans 16 residues. Germline V gene lookup returns CDR1 SNHLY and CDR2 FYNNEI. CDR3 coding DNA: TGTGCCAACAGTGAAGCGCTCTTACGGCCGCAAGAGACCCAGTACTTC. Translating it yields CANSEALLRPQETQYF. The whole variable domain, filled in from reference TRBV2 and TRBJ2-5, reads EPEVTQTPSHQVTQMGQEVILRCVPISNHLYFYWYRQILGQKVEFLVSFYNNEISEKSEIFDDQFSVERPDGSNFTLKIRSTKLEDSAMYFCANSEALLRPQETQYFGPGTRLLVL.

This clonotype was counted only a few times. This chain uses TRBV19 with TRBJ1-1; no reliable D call. The CDR3 contains 13 residues. Germline values: CDR1 LNHDA, CDR2 SQIVND (reference sequence). Deletions cut 5 bases from V and 0 bases from J, with 7 bases between. The CDR3 DNA reads TGTGCCAGTAGTTTCTACATGAACACTGAAGCTTTCTTT. It translates to CASSFYMNTEAFF. Drawing the rest from reference TRBV19 and TRBJ1-1, the complete variable domain is DGGITQSPKYLFRKEGQNVTLSCEQNLNHDAMYWYRQDPGQGLRLIYYSQIVNDFQKGDIAEGYSVSREKKESFPLTVTSAQKNPTAFYLCASSFYMNTEAFFGQGTRLTVV.

The DNA of the CDR3 is TGTGCCAGCAGGTCCACAGGGGGAGAGCAGTACTTC. Amino acids: CASRSTGGEQYF. The rearrangement uses TRBV12-3 or TRBV12-4 and TRBJ2-7, with 8 bases lining up with TRBD1. The CDR3 consists of 12 residues. V dropped 6 bases and J dropped 7; count of bases not matched to a gene: 5.

A few counts support this clonotype. The V gene is TRBV6-5, the J gene TRBJ1-1, with D possibly matching TRBD1 (6 bases). The CDR3 is 16 residues long. The germline gives CDR1 MNHEY, CDR2 SVGAGI. V lost 2 bases, J lost 1 base, and 14 bases lay in between. In nucleotides, the CDR3 is TGTGCCAGCAGTTACCGGGGGGGCGTGGGGAACACTGAAGCTTTCTTT. Translated, it gives CASSYRGGVGNTEAFF.

The chain recombines TRBV6-1 with TRBJ2-3, with 16 bases identical to TRBD2. The CDR3 is 18 residues long. Losses at the gene ends were 6 bases for V and 2 bases for J; bases not matched to a gene: 8. Germline loops: CDR1 MNHNS, CDR2 SASEGT. CDR3 amino acids: CASRLPGLAGGDTDTQYF. The CDR3 DNA follows: TGTGCCAGCAGATTACCGGGACTAGCGGGGGGGGACACAGATACGCAGTATTTT.

This clonotype was counted many times. The gene calls are TRBV29-1 and TRBJ2-7; D not resolved. Germline CDR1 SQVTM, CDR2 ANQGSEA. This CDR3 has 12 residues. Trimming removed 4 bases from V and 1 base from J, with 8 bases in between. The CDR3 sequence is CSVVIQSYEQYF. DNA of the CDR3: TGCAGCGTTGTCATCCAATCCTACGAGCAGTACTTC.

Points on this clonotype: A much larger clonotype is one base distant, so this may be a read error. The chain is built from TRBV2 and TRBJ2-2; D may correspond to TRBD1 or TRBD2 (5 bases each). The CDR3 is 14 amino acids. The germline CDR1 and CDR2 sequences are SNHLY and FYNNEI. CDR3 DNA sequence: TGTGCCAGCAGTTGGGGTCCGGACACCGGGGAGCTGCTTTTT. It is translated as CASSWGPDTGELLF.

This clonotype was counted at least ten times. The chain is built from TRBV20-1 and TRBJ2-1; D gene unclear. Germline-derived CDR1 and CDR2 are DFQATT and SNEGSKA (reference sequence). There are 14 residues in the CDR3. Trimming shortened V by 2 bases and J by 2 bases, and 10 bases separated the two germline ends. As DNA, the CDR3 is TGCAGTGCTAGATCGTCGGCGACCTACAATGAGCAGTTCTTC. This translates into CSARSSATYNEQFF.

The chain carries TRBV10-3 and TRBJ2-7; possibly TRBD1 or TRBD2 for D (5 bases each). V was shortened by 0 bases and J by 2 bases, with 8 bases between the two germline ends. Germline V gene data show CDR1 as ENHRY and CDR2 as SYGVKD. This CDR3 comprises 14 residues. For the CDR3, the DNA is TGTGCCATCAGTGAGTCGGGACCAACCTACGAGCAGTACTTC. Its translation is CAISESGPTYEQYF.

This clonotype has ten or more counts. The rearrangement uses TRBV18 and TRBJ1-6; possibly TRBD1 for D (5 bases). CDR3 size: 15 residues. Germline CDR1 KGHSH, CDR2 LQKENI. Trimming took 1 base from V and 5 from J, leaving 9 bases between them. Here the CDR3 reads CASSPLDMDNSPLHF. Here the CDR3 DNA reads TGTGCCAGCTCACCACTGGACATGGATAATTCACCCCTCCACTTT.